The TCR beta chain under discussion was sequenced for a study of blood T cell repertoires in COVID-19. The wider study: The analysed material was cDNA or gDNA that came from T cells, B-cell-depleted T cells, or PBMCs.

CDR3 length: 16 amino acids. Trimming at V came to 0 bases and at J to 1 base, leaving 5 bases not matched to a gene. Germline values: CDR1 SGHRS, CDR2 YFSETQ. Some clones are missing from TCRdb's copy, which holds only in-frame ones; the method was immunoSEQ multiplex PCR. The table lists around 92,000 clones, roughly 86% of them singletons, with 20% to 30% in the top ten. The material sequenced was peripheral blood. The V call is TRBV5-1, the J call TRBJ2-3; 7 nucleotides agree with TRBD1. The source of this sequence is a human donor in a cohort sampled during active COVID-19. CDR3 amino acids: CASSLGGQTRTDTQYF. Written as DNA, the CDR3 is TGCGCCAGCAGCTTGGGGGGACAGACACGCACAGATACGCAGTATTTT.